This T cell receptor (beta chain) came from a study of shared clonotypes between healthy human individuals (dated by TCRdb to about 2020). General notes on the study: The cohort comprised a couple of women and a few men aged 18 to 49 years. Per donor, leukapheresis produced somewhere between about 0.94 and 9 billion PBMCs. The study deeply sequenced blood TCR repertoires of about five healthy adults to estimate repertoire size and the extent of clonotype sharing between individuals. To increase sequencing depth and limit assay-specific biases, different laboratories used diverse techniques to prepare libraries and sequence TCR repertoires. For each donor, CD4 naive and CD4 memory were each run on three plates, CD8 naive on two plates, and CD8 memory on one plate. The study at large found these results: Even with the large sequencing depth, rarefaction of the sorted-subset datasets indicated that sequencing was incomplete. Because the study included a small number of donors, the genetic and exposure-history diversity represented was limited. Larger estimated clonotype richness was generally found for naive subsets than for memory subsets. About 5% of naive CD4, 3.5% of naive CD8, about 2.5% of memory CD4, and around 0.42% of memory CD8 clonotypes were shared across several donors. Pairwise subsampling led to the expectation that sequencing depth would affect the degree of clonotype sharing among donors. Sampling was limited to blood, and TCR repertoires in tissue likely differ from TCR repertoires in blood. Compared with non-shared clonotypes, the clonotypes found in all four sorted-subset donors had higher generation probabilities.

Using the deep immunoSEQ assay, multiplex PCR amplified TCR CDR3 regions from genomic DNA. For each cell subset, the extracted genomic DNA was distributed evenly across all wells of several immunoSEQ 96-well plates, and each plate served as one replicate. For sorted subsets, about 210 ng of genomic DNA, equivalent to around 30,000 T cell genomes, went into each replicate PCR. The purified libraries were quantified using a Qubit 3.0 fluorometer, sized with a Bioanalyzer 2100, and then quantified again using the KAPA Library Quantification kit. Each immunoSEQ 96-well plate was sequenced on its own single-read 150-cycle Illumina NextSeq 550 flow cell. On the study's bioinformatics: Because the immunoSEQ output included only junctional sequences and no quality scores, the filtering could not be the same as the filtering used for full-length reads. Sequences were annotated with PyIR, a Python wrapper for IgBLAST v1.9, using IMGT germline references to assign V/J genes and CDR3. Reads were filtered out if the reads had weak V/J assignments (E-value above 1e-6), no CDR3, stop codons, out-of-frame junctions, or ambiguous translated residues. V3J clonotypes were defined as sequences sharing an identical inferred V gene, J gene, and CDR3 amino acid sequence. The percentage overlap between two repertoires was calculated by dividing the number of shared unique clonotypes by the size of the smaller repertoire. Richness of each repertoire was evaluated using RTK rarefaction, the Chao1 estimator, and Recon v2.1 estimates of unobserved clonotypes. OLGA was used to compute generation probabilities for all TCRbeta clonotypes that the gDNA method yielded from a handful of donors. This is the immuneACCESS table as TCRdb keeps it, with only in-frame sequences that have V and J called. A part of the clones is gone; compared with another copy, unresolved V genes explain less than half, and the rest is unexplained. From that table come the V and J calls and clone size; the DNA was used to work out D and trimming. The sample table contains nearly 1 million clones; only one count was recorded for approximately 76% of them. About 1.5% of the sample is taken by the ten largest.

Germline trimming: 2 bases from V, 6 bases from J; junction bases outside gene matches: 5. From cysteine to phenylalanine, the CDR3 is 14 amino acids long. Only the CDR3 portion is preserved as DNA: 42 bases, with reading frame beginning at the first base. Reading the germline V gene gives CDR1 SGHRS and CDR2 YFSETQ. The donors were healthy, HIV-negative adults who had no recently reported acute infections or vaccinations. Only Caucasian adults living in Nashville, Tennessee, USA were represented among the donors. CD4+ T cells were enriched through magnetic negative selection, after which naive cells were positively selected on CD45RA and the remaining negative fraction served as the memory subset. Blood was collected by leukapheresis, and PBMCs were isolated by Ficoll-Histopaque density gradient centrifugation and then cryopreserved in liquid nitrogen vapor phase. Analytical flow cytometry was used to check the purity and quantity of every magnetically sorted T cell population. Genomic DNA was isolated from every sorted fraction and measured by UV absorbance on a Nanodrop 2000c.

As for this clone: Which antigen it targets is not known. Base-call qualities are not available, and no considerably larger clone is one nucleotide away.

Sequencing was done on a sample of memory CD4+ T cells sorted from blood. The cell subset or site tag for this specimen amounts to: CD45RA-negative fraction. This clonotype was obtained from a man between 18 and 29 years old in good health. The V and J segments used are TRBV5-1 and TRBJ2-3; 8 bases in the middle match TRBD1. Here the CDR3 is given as CASSLSGGRDTQYF. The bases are TGCGCCAGCAGCTTATCAGGGGGCAGGGATACGCAGTATTTT.